Given below is one T cell receptor (beta chain) in context. Antigen unknown. Sample-barcoded 5' priming and a J-beta primer mix drove a second PCR of 7 to 11 cycles. Every individual sample yielded 2.5 million or more paired-end reads (each containing CDR3). Using its own MiXCR run on the 5' RACE reads, TCRdb lists one record per CDR3 protein. The sample contains some 780,000 distinct CDR3 sequences, 45% to 70% of which appear only once. V was clipped by 4 bases and J by 3 bases; unmatched bases: 4. Per the germline V gene, CDR1 is MNHEY and CDR2 is SVGAGI. CDR3 length equals 14 residues. These data belong to a study of blood T cells in healthy people across ages. Study-wide findings and caveats: When set beside aged donors, long-lived donors presented more naive CD4+ cells and higher diversity. Older age coincided with a roughly linear decline in TCR beta diversity per million T cells.

Isolation per sample recovered at least 6 million PBMCs. What was sequenced was blood. This receptor was identified in a man aged 35 to 55 in good health. The chain recombines TRBV6-5 with TRBJ2-3; 7 bases line up with TRBD2. Here the CDR3 DNA reads TGTGCCAGCAGTTTCAGGACTAGAACAGATACGCAGTATTTT. Residues: CASSFRTRTDTQYF.